These 18 T cell receptor beta chains were sequenced from one sample in a study of CD8 T cells in Susac syndrome. An amount of RNA that ranged from roughly 0.5 to 1 ug was reverse transcribed with random hexamers. One entry per CDR3 protein results from TCRdb running MiXCR on the immunoSEQ multiplex PCR reads. The sample holds approximately 190,000 distinct CDR3 sequences, 90% to 95% seen once. The material sequenced was CD4+ T cells from PBMCs. These receptors all stem from a human donor with multiple sclerosis.

The genes are TRBV6-1 and TRBJ1-2; D not certain. The V and J ends lost 2 bases and 0 bases respectively, with 4 bases between them. This CDR3 has 13 amino acids. The germline V gene encodes CDR1 MNHNS and CDR2 SASEGT. The chain's CDR3 is CASSEPPNYGYTF. The CDR3 DNA reads as TGTGCCAGCAGTGAACCACCTAACTATGGCTACACCTTC.

V usage is TRBV20-1 and J usage is TRBJ1-1; TRBD1 matches 9 bases. This CDR3 is 14 amino acids long. CDR1 is DFQATT, CDR2 SNEGSKA, per germline (reference sequence). J gave up 11 bases and V 0 bases, and 10 bases lay outside the gene matches. The CDR3 DNA reads as TGCAGTGCTAGAGACAGCGGGACAGGGTTTATGGCTTTCTTT. Its translation: CSARDSGTGFMAFF.

The rearrangement links TRBV15 to TRBJ1-2; no clear D gene. V dropped 1 base and J dropped 0 bases, with 0 bases sitting between them. From germline, CDR1 is LNHNV and CDR2 YYDKDF (reference sequence). The CDR3 runs to 12 residues. The DNA of the CDR3 is TGTGCCACCAGCAGAGCTAACTATGGCTACACCTTC. Translation: CATSRANYGYTF. Filled out from reference TRBV15 and TRBJ1-2, the complete variable domain reads DAMVIQNPRYQVTQFGKPVTLSCSQTLNHNVMYWYQQKSSQAPKLLFHYYDKDFNNEADTPDNFQSRRPNTSFCFLDIRSPGLGDTAMYLCATSRANYGYTFGSGTRLTVV.

The J gene is TRBJ2-1, the V gene TRBV24-1; 10 nucleotides match TRBD1. The V and J ends lost 3 bases and 8 bases, in that order; junction bases with no gene match: 6. This CDR3 contains 15 residues. Germline CDR1 reads KGHDR; CDR2 reads SFDVKD. The CDR3 here is CATSDPTGGFHEQFF. The DNA for the CDR3 is TGTGCCACCAGTGATCCGACAGGGGGCTTCCATGAGCAGTTCTTC.

The gene calls are TRBV12-3 or TRBV12-4 and TRBJ1-1; 7 bases line up with TRBD1. The CDR3 spans 18 residues. The J segment lost 0 bases and the V segment lost 5 bases, leaving 15 bases of the junction unmatched. CDR3 in DNA: TGTGCCAGCAGTCCCGGGAGAAGGGGGCTCTACATGAACACTGAAGCTTTCTTT. This encodes CASSPGRRGLYMNTEAFF.

This rearrangement joins TRBV7-9 to TRBJ2-7; D might be TRBD1 (5 bases). The CDR3 contains 15 residues. Between the trimmed V and J ends, which lost 1 base and 6 bases, there was a span of 16 bases. The germline V gene encodes CDR1 SEHNR and CDR2 FQNEAQ (reference sequence). The CDR3 DNA reads TGTGCCAGCAGCTTAGTTTCAGTGACAGAGGCCGAGCAGTACTTC. Translated, it gives CASSLVSVTEAEQYF.

The chain uses TRBV3-1 and TRBJ2-1; 11 bases are shared with TRBD2. This CDR3 has 16 amino acids. Germline assignment: CDR1 LGHDT and CDR2 YNNKEL (reference sequence). Germline trimming cut 4 bases from V and 4 bases from J; bases unmatched to any gene: 6. Here the CDR3 DNA reads TGTGCCAGCAGCCCCCCGCTAGCGGGAGGTTACAATGAGCAGTTCTTC. It encodes CASSPPLAGGYNEQFF.

This chain uses TRBV7-3 with TRBJ2-1; D possibly corresponds to TRBD2 (6 bases). The CDR3 is 14 residues long. CDR1 and CDR2 (germline): SGHTA, FQGTGA. V dropped 3 bases and J dropped 3 bases, with 9 bases sitting between them. The CDR3 nucleotides read TGTGCCAGCAGCTTGGGGGGAGTCTACAATGAGCAGTTCTTC. Translation: CASSLGGVYNEQFF.

This rearrangement joins TRBV29-1 to TRBJ1-5; D call uncertain. The V gene lost 2 bases and the J gene lost 2 bases, with 7 bases spanning the gap. The germline V gene encodes CDR1 SQVTM and CDR2 ANQGSEA. CDR3 length: 13 amino acids. The CDR3 DNA reads as TGCAGCGTTGAAATTCAAGGCAATCAGCCCCAGCATTTT. Its translation is CSVEIQGNQPQHF. Together with reference TRBV29-1 and TRBJ1-5, the CDR3 gives the full variable domain: SAVISQKPSRDICQRGTSLTIQCQVDSQVTMMFWYRQQPGQSLTLIATANQGSEATYESGFVIDKFPISRPNLTFSTLTVSNMSPEDSSIYLCSVEIQGNQPQHFGDGTRLSIL.

This clonotype came up once. This chain uses TRBV3-1 with TRBJ2-5; 10 bases align to TRBD1. J lost 5 bases, V lost 4 bases, and 4 bases had no gene match. This CDR3 spans 14 amino acids. Per the germline V gene, CDR1 is LGHDT and CDR2 is YNNKEL (reference sequence). The chain's CDR3 is CASSLGTGVETQYF. CDR3 sequence (DNA): TGTGCCAGCAGCCTTGGGACAGGGGTGGAGACCCAGTACTTC.

The chain is built from TRBV7-3 and TRBJ2-5; D possibly corresponds to TRBD1 (6 bases). Germline assignment: CDR1 SGHTA and CDR2 FQGTGA. This CDR3 contains 14 residues. V was clipped by 5 bases and J by 2 bases, with 12 bases between them. CDR3 loop: CASSPETGQETQYF. CDR3 nucleotide sequence: TGTGCCAGCAGCCCCGAGACAGGTCAAGAGACCCAGTACTTC.

The J gene is TRBJ2-4, the V gene TRBV3-1; TRBD1 matches 10 bases. The germline V gene has CDR1 LGHDT and CDR2 YNNKEL (reference sequence). The CDR3 sequence is 19 residues long. With 4 bases clipped from V and 3 bases from J, the junction kept 15 bases outside the gene matches. The CDR3 DNA reads as TGTGCCAGCAGCCCATCCGGGACAGGGGCCCGAGGTGGCAAAAACATTCAGTACTTC. The encoded protein is CASSPSGTGARGGKNIQYF.

The genes are TRBV24-1 and TRBJ2-1; D unclear. CDR3 length: 14 residues. Germline lookup yields CDR1 KGHDR and CDR2 SFDVKD. Deletions cut 5 bases from V and 7 bases from J, with 14 bases between. The CDR3 is CATSAPGPSNEQFF. The CDR3 DNA reads as TGTGCCACCAGTGCCCCCGGACCCTCAAATGAGCAGTTCTTC.

V and J are TRBV6-6 and TRBJ2-7; D unresolved. CDR3 length: 11 residues. Trimming cost V 5 bases and J 2 bases, with 4 bases left between them. The V gene's germline CDR1 is MNHNY and CDR2 SVGAGI (reference sequence). CDR3 nucleotides: TGTGCCAGCAGTACCGCCTACGAGCAGTACTTC. Protein: CASSTAYEQYF.

This rearrangement joins TRBV29-1 to TRBJ2-3, with 10 bases aligning to TRBD2. The J segment lost 2 bases and the V segment lost 4 bases, leaving 6 bases of the junction unmatched. Germline-derived CDR1 and CDR2 are SQVTM and ANQGSEA. This CDR3 has 15 residues. The CDR3 loop reads CSVAALAGITDTQYF. DNA of the CDR3: TGCAGCGTTGCCGCACTAGCGGGGATCACAGATACGCAGTATTTT.

Comments on this clonotype: Since no conserved phenylalanine or tryptophan closes the CDR3, a read error is the likely cause. As DNA, the CDR3 is TGCAGCGTTGTGGGCGGAGAGACCTCCTACGAGCAGTACCTC. Amino acids: CSVVGGETSYEQYL. The J gene is TRBJ2-7, the V gene TRBV29-1, with D unclear. Germline V gene lookup returns CDR1 SQVTM and CDR2 ANQGSEA. This CDR3 is built from 14 residues. V was shortened by 4 bases and J by 0 bases, with 13 bases between the two germline ends.

The rearrangement joins TRBV20-1 to TRBJ2-7; TRBD1 aligns across 7 bases. Trimming removed 4 bases from V and 5 bases from J; junction bases left unmatched: 11. Germline values: CDR1 DFQATT, CDR2 SNEGSKA (reference sequence). The CDR3 sequence is 14 residues long. Written as DNA, the CDR3 is TGCAGTGCTATAAGGGCGACAGGGCAACACGAGCAGTACTTC. It specifies CSAIRATGQHEQYF.

This clonotype has just one count. V gene TRBV20-1 combines with J gene TRBJ2-2; D unresolved. Trimming stripped 3 bases from V and 5 bases from J, with 7 bases between. This CDR3 contains 12 residues. Germline lookup yields CDR1 DFQATT and CDR2 SNEGSKA (reference sequence). CDR3 region: CSARTQTGELFF. The DNA of the CDR3 is TGCAGTGCTAGGACGCAGACCGGGGAGCTGTTTTTT.